This T cell receptor beta chain was retrieved from a study of glioma-infiltrating T cells after dendritic cell vaccination. Study context: Dendritic cells derived from monocytes and pulsed with autologous tumor lysate formed the vaccine. Dendritic cell vaccine was injected intradermally three times, biweekly.

The CDR3 totals 15 residues. Deletions cut 0 bases from V and 2 bases from J, with 9 bases between. Germline CDR1 and CDR2: SGHTA and FQGTGA. Overall study results and limits: The cohort had few patients with full blood and tumor sets. TCR clonality showed no direct relationship with survival.

Profiled with immunoSEQ multiplex PCR; TCRdb holds only in-frame clones, not every one. The sample has about 90,000 clones, more than 75% seen once. As concerns this clone: Its antigen remains unknown.

The sample here was blood, taken before dendritic cell vaccination. This sequence joins TRBV7-3 and TRBJ2-3, with D hard to call. This clonotype was obtained from a human donor with glioblastoma. CDR3 DNA: TGTGCCAGCAGCTTAACCTTGTCTCTCACAGATACGCAGTATTTT. This sequence encodes CASSLTLSLTDTQYF. Using reference TRBV7-3 and TRBJ2-3 for the parts outside the CDR3, the full variable domain is GAGVSQTPSNKVTEKGKYVELRCDPISGHTALYWYRQSLGQGPEFLIYFQGTGAADDSGLPNDRFFAVRPEGSVSTLKIQRTERGDSAVYLCASSLTLSLTDTQYFGPGTRLTVL.